This TCR beta chain was captured by sequencing in a study of response to subunit inactivated influenza vaccine. Regarding the study as a whole: The authors put forward the suggestion that each seasonal influenza vaccination may bring in only a limited number of new T cells.

CDR3 length: 16 amino acids. Trimming took off 3 bases at V and 6 bases at J, with 19 bases between the two ends. Via MiXCR, TCRdb re-called the RT-PCR reads, giving one row per CDR3 protein. Of around 570,000 distinct CDR3 sequences listed, about 7.6% are singletons. The table lists this clonotype with many counts. Its specificity is not known. This TCR was sampled from a man between 50 and 75 years old who received an inactivated influenza vaccine. The chain joins TRBV12-3 or TRBV12-4 to TRBJ2-3, with TRBD2 as a possible D gene (5 bases). Sequenced material: PBMCs from blood, taken roughly 24 months after vaccination. The CDR3 protein is CASSFRSGRLADTQYF. The DNA of the CDR3 is TGTGCCAGCAGTTTTAGGTCGGGTCGGTTAGCGGATACGCAGTATTTT.